This TCR beta chain was recovered during a study of T cells in Graves' hyperthyroidism and ophthalmopathy. For the diagnoses, clinical symptoms, serum thyroxine and TRAb, thyroid ultrasound and orbital computed tomography were used. It was roughly 10 ml of fresh peripheral blood that supplied the PBMCs. In its sample, this clonotype was seen many times. Amplification yielded TCR beta CDR3 regions, with RNA transcripts as the source. The TCR CDR3 first-round RT-PCR relied on the HTBI primer set. From the multiplex PCR reads, TCRdb called clonotypes with MiXCR, one entry per CDR3 protein. The sample contains 500,000 to 800,000 distinct CDR3 sequences, more than 12% of which appear only once. Germline CDR1 is MDHEN and CDR2 is SYDVKM. The CDR3 is 15 residues long. The V segment lost 7 bases and the J segment 5 bases; nucleotides outside the gene matches: 13.

Material for sequencing was blood. This receptor was obtained from a woman in her forties or fifties with Graves' ophthalmopathy. The rearrangement joins TRBV28 to TRBJ2-7; 8 positions match TRBD1. The CDR3 region is CASTSPGQGGDEQYF. The CDR3 DNA follows: TGTGCCAGCACTAGCCCCGGACAGGGAGGAGACGAGCAGTACTTC.